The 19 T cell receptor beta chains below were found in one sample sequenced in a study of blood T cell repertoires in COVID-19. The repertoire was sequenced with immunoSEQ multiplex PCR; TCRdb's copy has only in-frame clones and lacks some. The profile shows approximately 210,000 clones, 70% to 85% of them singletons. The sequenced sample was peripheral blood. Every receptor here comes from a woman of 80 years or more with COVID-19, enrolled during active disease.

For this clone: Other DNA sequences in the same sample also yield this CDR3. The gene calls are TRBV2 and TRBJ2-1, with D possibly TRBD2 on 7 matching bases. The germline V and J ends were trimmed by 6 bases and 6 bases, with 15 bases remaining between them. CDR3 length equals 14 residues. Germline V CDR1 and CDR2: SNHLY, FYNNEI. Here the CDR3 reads CASSGGLGANEQFF. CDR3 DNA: TGTGCCAGCAGCGGGGGGCTAGGTGCCAATGAGCAGTTCTTC.

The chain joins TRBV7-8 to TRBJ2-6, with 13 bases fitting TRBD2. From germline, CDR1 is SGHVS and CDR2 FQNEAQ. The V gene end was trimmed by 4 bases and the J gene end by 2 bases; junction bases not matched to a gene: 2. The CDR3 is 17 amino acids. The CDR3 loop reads CASSSTSGGAGANVLTF. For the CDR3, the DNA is TGTGCCAGCAGCTCTACTAGCGGGGGGGCTGGGGCCAACGTCCTGACTTTC.

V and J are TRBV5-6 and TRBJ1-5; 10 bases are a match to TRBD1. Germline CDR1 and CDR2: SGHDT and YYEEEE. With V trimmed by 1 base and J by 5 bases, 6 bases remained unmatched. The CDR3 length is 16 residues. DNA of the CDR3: TGTGCCAGCAGCTTGCGCGGGACAGGGGTTTATCAGCCCCAGCATTTT. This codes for CASSLRGTGVYQPQHF.

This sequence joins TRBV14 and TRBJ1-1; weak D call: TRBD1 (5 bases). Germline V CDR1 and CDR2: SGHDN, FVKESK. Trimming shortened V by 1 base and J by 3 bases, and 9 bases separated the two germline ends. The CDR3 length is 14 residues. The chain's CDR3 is CASSQGQLYTEAFF. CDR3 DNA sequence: TGTGCCAGCAGCCAAGGACAGCTTTACACTGAAGCTTTCTTT.

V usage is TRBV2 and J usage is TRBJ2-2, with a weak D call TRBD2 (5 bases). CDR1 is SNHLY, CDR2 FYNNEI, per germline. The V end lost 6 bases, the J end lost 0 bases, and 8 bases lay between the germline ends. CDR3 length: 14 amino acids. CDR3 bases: TGTGCCAGCAGCCGGGGATCGAACACCGGGGAGCTGTTTTTT. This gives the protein CASSRGSNTGELFF.

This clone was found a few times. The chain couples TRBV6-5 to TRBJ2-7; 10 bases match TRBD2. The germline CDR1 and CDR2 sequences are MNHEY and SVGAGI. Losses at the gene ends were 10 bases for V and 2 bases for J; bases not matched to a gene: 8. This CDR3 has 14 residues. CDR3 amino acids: CATLRTSGPYEQYF. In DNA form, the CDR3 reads TGTGCCACCTTAAGGACTAGCGGACCCTACGAGCAGTACTTC.

CDR3 loop: CASSLSMAAAGYEQYF. Written as DNA, the CDR3 is TGCGCCAGCAGCTTGAGTATGGCGGCGGCTGGCTACGAGCAGTACTTC. The chain recombines TRBV5-1 with TRBJ2-7; D gene ambiguous. Trimming cost V 1 base and J 3 bases, with 17 bases left between them. The CDR3 is made up of 16 amino acids. Looked up from germline, CDR1 is SGHRS and CDR2 is YFSETQ.

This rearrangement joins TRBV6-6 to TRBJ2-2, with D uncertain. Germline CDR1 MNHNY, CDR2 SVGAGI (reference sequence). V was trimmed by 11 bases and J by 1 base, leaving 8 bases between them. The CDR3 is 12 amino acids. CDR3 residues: CASAGNTGELFF. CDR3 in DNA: TGTGCCTCGGCAGGGAACACCGGGGAGCTGTTTTTT.

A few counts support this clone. The DNA of the CDR3 is TGTGCCAGCAGTGCTGAGAGGGGGCAAGTTTCACCCCTCCACTTT. Amino acid sequence: CASSAERGQVSPLHF. The chain recombines TRBV2 with TRBJ1-6; 7 bases are a match to TRBD1. CDR1 is SNHLY, CDR2 FYNNEI, per germline. V lost 4 bases, J lost 9 bases, and 9 bases stayed unmatched. The CDR3 consists of 15 residues.

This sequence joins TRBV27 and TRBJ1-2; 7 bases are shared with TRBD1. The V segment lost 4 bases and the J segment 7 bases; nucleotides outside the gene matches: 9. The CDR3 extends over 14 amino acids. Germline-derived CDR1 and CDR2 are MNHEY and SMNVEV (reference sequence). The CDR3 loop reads CASSSQGGLLGYTF. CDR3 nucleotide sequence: TGTGCCAGCAGTTCCCAGGGGGGCCTCCTTGGCTACACCTTC.

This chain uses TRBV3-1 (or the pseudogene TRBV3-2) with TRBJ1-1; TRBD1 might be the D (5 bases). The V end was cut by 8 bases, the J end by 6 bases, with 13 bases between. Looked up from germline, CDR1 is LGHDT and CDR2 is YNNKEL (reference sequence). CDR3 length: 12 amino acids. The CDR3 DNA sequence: TGTGCCAGCGCGTCCGACAGTGCTGAAGCTTTCTTT. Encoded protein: CASASDSAEAFF.

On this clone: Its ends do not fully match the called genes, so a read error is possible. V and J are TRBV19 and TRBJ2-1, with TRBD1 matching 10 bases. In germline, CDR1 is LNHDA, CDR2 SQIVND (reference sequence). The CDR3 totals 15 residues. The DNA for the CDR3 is TGTGTCAGTAGTCGGGGACAGGGGAACTACAATGAGCAGTTCTTC. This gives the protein CVSSRGQGNYNEQFF.

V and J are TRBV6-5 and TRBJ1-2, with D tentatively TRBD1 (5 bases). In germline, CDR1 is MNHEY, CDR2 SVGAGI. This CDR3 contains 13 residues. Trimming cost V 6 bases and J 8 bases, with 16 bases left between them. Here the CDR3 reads CASRALGGSGYTF. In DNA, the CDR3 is TGTGCCAGCAGGGCTCTGGGGGGATCGGGCTACACCTTC.

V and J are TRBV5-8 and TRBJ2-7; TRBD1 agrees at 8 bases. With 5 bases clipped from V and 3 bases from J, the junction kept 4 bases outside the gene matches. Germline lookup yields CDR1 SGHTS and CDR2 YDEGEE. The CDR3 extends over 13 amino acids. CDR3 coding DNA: TGTGCCAGCAGACAGGGGGGCATCTACGAGCAGTACTTC. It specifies CASRQGGIYEQYF. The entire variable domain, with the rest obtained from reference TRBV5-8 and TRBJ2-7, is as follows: EAGVTQSPTHLIKTRGQQATLRCSPISGHTSVYWYQQALGLGLQFLLWYDEGEERNRGNFPPRFSGRQFPNYSSELNVNALELEDSALYLCASRQGGIYEQYFGPGTRLTVT.

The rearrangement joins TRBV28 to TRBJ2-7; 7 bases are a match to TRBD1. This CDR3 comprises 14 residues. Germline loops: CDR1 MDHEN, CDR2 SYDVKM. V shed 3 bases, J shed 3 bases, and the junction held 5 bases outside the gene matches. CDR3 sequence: CASSLYHRGYEQYF. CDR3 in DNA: TGTGCCAGCAGTTTGTATCACAGGGGCTACGAGCAGTACTTC. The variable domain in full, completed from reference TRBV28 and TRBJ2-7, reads DVKVTQSSRYLVKRTGEKVFLECVQDMDHENMFWYRQDPGLGLRLIYFSYDVKMKEKGDIPEGYSVSREKKERFSLILESASTNQTSMYLCASSLYHRGYEQYFGPGTRLTVT.

The CDR3 spells CASRGMTGVRNQPQHF. DNA for the CDR3: TGTGCCAGCAGGGGTATGACAGGGGTACGCAATCAGCCCCAGCATTTT. The chain uses TRBV2 and TRBJ1-5; 8 bases are shared with TRBD1. The CDR3 loop spans 16 amino acids. CDR1 is SNHLY, CDR2 FYNNEI, per germline. Trimming at V came to 6 bases and at J to 2 bases, leaving 9 bases not matched to a gene.

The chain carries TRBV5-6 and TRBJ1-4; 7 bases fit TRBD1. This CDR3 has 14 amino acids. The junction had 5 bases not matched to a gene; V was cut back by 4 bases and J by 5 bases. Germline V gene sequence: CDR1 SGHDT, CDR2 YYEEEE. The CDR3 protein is CASSTGTANEKLFF. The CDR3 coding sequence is TGTGCCAGCAGCACCGGGACAGCGAATGAAAAACTGTTTTTT.

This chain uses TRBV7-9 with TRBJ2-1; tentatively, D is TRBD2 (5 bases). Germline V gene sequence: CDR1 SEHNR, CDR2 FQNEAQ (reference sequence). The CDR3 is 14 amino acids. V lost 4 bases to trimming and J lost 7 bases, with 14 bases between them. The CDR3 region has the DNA TGTGCCAGCAGCTCGGGGTGGAGTTTTAATGAGCAGTTCTTC. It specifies CASSSGWSFNEQFF. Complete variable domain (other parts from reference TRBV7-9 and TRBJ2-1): DTGVSQNPRHKITKRGQNVTFRCDPISEHNRLYWYRQTLGQGPEFLTYFQNEAQLEKSRLLSDRFSAERPKGSFSTLEIQRTEQGDSAMYLCASSSGWSFNEQFFGPGTRLTVL.

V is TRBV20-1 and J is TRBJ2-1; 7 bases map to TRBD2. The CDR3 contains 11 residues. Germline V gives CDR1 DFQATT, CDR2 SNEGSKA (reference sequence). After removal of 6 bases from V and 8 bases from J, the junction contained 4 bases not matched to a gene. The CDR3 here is CSADGGDEQFF. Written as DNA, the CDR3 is TGCAGTGCGGATGGGGGGGATGAGCAGTTCTTC.